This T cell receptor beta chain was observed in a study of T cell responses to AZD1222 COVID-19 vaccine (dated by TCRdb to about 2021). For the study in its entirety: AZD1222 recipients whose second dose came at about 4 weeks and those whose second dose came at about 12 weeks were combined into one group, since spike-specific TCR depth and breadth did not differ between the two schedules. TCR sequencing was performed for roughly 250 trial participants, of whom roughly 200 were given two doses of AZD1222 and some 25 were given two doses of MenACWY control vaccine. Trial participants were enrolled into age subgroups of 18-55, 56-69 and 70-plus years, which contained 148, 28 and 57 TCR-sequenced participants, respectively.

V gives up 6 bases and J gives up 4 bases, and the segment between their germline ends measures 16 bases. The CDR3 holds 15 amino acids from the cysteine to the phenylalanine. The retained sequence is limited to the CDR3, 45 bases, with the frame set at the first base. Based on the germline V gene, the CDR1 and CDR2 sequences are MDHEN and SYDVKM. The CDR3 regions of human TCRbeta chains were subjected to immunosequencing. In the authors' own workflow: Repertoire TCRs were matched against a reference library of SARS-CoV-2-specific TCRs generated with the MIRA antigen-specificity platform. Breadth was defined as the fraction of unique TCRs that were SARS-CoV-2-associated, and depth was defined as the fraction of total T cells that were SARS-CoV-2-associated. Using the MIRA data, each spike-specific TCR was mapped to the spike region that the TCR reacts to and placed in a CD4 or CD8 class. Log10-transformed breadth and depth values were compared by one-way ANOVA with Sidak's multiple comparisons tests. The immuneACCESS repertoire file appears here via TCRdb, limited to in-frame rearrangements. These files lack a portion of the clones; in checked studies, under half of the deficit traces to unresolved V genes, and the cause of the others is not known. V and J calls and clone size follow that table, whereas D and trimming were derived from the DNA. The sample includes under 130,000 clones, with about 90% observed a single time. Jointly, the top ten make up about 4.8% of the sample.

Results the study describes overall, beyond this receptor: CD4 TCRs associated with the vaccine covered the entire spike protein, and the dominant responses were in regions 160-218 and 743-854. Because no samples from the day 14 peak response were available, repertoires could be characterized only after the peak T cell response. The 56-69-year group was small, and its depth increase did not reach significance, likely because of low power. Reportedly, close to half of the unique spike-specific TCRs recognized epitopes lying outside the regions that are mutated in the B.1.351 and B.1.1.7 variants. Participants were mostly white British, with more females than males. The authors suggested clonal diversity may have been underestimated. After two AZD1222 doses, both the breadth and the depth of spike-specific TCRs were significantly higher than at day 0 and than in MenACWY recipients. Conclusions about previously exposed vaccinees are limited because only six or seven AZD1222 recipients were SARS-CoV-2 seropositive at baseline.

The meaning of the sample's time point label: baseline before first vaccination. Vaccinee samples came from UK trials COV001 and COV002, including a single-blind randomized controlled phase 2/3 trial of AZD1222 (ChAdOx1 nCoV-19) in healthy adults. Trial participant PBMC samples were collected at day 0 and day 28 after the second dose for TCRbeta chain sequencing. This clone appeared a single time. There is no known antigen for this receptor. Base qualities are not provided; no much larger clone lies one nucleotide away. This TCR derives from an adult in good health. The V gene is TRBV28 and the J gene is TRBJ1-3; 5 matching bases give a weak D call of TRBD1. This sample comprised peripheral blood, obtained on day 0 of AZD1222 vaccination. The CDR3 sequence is CASSPPQGIGNTIYF. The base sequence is TGTGCCAGCAGCCCTCCTCAGGGTATAGGAAACACCATATATTTT.